This TCR beta chain was identified during a study of cytomegalovirus exposure and HLA in healthy donors. General study findings and limits: Presence/absence analyses treated sequencing depth as roughly uniform across donors. A later analysis reported that several of the most significant clusters appeared to be linked to common viral pathogens, among them Epstein-Barr virus.

Looked up from germline, CDR1 is MNHEY and CDR2 is SMNVEV (reference sequence). Losses at the gene ends were 2 bases for V and 4 bases for J; bases not matched to a gene: 14. CDR3 length equals 18 residues. Healthy people donating bone marrow made up the donors. Donors showed nominal health when sampled, although they likely had unrecorded immune exposures. A word on this clone: The antigen is undetermined.

In the PCR, 60 Vbeta and 13 Jbeta primers were used. Here immunoSEQ multiplex PCR was the method, and the copy in TCRdb shows in-frame clones only, minus some. The repertoire holds some 140,000 clones, with about 78% as singletons. Material: PBMCs. J is TRBJ1-2 and V is TRBV27, with 9 bases lining up with TRBD1. This clonotype was sampled from a man in his forties or fifties in good health and CMV-seropositive. The CDR3 spells CASSLARSQTGGSYGYTF. Written as DNA, the CDR3 is TGTGCCAGCAGTTTAGCTCGGTCCCAGACAGGGGGTTCCTATGGCTACACCTTC.